This passage covers 4 T cell receptor beta chains from one sample sequenced in a study of cytomegalovirus exposure and HLA in healthy donors (dated by TCRdb to about 2017). The method behind the library was the immunoSEQ multiplex PCR assay. For the multiplex PCR, a mixture combining 60 forward primers for TCR Vbeta segments and 13 reverse primers for TCR Jbeta segments was used. TCRdb retrieved this table from immuneACCESS and kept in-frame rearrangements only. Not all clones are present; in checked studies, unresolved V genes account for under half, and no reason is known for the remainder. This sample lists 120,000 to 150,000 clones; roughly 88% were detected once. Roughly 0.5% of the sample rests with the top ten. The sequenced sample consisted of PBMCs. These receptors all come from a woman aged 40 to 55 in good health and CMV-seronegative.

This chain links TRBV19 with TRBJ2-1; 11 nucleotides line up with TRBD2. V trimming: 6 bases; J trimming: 9 bases; junction bases outside the gene matches: 10. CDR1 LNHDA and CDR2 SQIVND come from the germline V gene (reference sequence). This CDR3 is built from 15 residues. CDR3 nucleotides: TGTGCCAGTAGGGCTGTAGCGGGAGGGGTCGGTGAGCAGTTCTTC. It translates to CASRAVAGGVGEQFF.

On this clone: The junction differs from germline at one of its ends, possibly a read error. The J gene is TRBJ2-5, the V gene TRBV7-9; 15 nucleotides agree with TRBD2. The CDR3 is made up of 17 amino acids. Germline V gene sequence: CDR1 SEHNR, CDR2 FQNEAQ (reference sequence). For the CDR3, the DNA is TGTTCCAGCAGCTTCTTGCCGGGACTAGCGGGGGGAGAGACCCAGTACTTC. Translated, it gives CSSSFLPGLAGGETQYF.

This clone showed up just a few times. The chain employs TRBV5-6 and TRBJ2-4; 9 bases are shared with TRBD1. J lost 7 bases, V lost 4 bases, and 6 bases had no gene match. The length of the CDR3 is 14 residues. Germline V lookup: CDR1 SGHDT, CDR2 YYEEEE. CDR3 sequence: CASSQQGAGNIQYF. The DNA for the CDR3 is TGTGCCAGCAGCCAACAGGGGGCGGGGAACATTCAGTACTTC.

A word on this clone: Mismatch with germline at one junction end may stem from a read error. CDR3 amino acids: CSSSPEGTGGNEQFF. CDR3 sequence (DNA): TGTTCCAGCAGCCCAGAGGGGACAGGGGGCAATGAGCAGTTCTTC. This rearrangement joins TRBV7-9 to TRBJ2-1; 11 nucleotides agree with TRBD1. This CDR3 spans 15 amino acids. Germline CDR1 SEHNR, CDR2 FQNEAQ (reference sequence).